Below, 28 T cell receptor beta chains from the same sample are listed, as sequenced in a study of T-cell memory formation after mild COVID-19. TCRdb recomputed calls from the 5' RACE reads with MiXCR, one row per CDR3 protein. The sample contains approximately 350,000 distinct CDR3 sequences, 25% to 30% of which appear only once. Sample: PBMCs or a T cell subset sorted from them (not recorded which). Source of these receptors: an adult woman who had mild COVID-19 (a few samples of this study predate the infection). Cell type and time point are not known.

This clonotype has just a few counts. This rearrangement joins TRBV7-8 to TRBJ2-5, with 9 bases matching TRBD1. V shed 0 bases and J 5 bases; nucleotides not matched to a gene: 4. The CDR3 has 15 residues. The germline V gene has CDR1 SGHVS and CDR2 FQNEAQ. In nucleotides, the CDR3 is TGTGCCAGCAGCTTAGCTACAGGGGGCTTTGAGACCCAGTACTTC. This translates into CASSLATGGFETQYF.

The rearrangement links TRBV6-5 to TRBJ1-1; the match to TRBD1 covers 9 bases. J gave up 4 bases and V 6 bases, and 9 bases lay outside the gene matches. Germline V CDR1 and CDR2: MNHEY, SVGAGI. The CDR3 extends over 15 amino acids. CDR3 DNA: TGTGCCAGCAGCCCGGGACAGGGTCGGAGCACTGAAGCTTTCTTT. Protein sequence: CASSPGQGRSTEAFF.

This clonotype was recorded at least ten times. This chain links TRBV5-1 with TRBJ2-3; TRBD1 might be the D (6 bases). V dropped 4 bases and J dropped 2 bases, with 11 bases sitting between them. Germline V gene lookup returns CDR1 SGHRS and CDR2 YFSETQ. This CDR3 is 14 amino acids long. This chain's CDR3 is CASSRTVDTDTQYF. The CDR3 DNA reads as TGCGCCAGCAGCCGGACAGTAGACACAGATACGCAGTATTTT.

This chain connects TRBV7-2 to TRBJ2-7; D is ambiguous. The V gene lost 3 bases and the J gene lost 0 bases, with 9 bases spanning the gap. Germline-derived CDR1 and CDR2 are SGHTA and FQGNSA. There are 14 residues in the CDR3. The CDR3 DNA follows: TGTGCCAGCAGCTTCGGCCAGGTCTCCTACGAGCAGTACTTC. Translating it yields CASSFGQVSYEQYF.

There are a few counts of this clonotype. This chain uses TRBV7-9 with TRBJ1-2; no definite D call. Germline values: CDR1 SEHNR, CDR2 FQNEAQ (reference sequence). This CDR3 contains 12 residues. Trimming took 5 bases from V and 4 from J, leaving 8 bases between them. Here the CDR3 DNA reads TGTGCCAGCAGCGGGGATGGCTATGGCTACACCTTC. The encoded protein is CASSGDGYGYTF.

This clonotype was counted between two and nine times. V is TRBV7-9 and J is TRBJ2-1; 11 positions agree with TRBD2. The V segment lost 4 bases and the J segment 3 bases; nucleotides outside the gene matches: 5. Germline CDR1 SEHNR, CDR2 FQNEAQ (reference sequence). The CDR3 runs to 16 residues. This CDR3 reads CASSSPTSGSYNEQFF. The CDR3 DNA sequence: TGTGCCAGCAGCTCTCCTACTAGCGGGAGCTACAATGAGCAGTTCTTC.

This chain connects TRBV12-3 or TRBV12-4 to TRBJ2-3; possible D gene TRBD1, 6 bases. The V and J ends lost 10 bases and 1 base respectively, with 9 bases between them. CDR3 length equals 12 residues. The CDR3 nucleotides read TGTGCCACCAGACAGGGCACAGATACGCAGTATTTT. Translating gives CATRQGTDTQYF.

This clonotype was observed many times. The chain joins TRBV12-3 or TRBV12-4 to TRBJ2-3, with TRBD1 as a possible D gene (6 bases). This CDR3 comprises 14 residues. Trimming took off 5 bases at V and 2 bases at J, with 11 bases between the two ends. CDR3 coding DNA: TGTGCCAGCAGTAAACAGGGTAACACAGATACGCAGTATTTT. Translating gives CASSKQGNTDTQYF.

The sample holds a few counts of this clonotype. This chain links TRBV21-1 with TRBJ2-5. TRBV21-1 is a pseudogene segment. The CDR3 is 11 amino acids. The CDR3 DNA sequence: TGTGCCAGCAACCCCATGGAGACCCAGTACTTC. Translated: CASNPMETQYF.

The rearrangement links TRBV7-9 to TRBJ2-7; perhaps TRBD1 as D (6 bases). Germline values: CDR1 SEHNR, CDR2 FQNEAQ (reference sequence). The V end lost 3 bases, the J end lost 3 bases, and 15 bases lay between the germline ends. The CDR3 is 15 amino acids. The CDR3 bases are TGTGCCAGCAGCTTTTCCGGACAGACAATCTACGAGCAGTACTTC. Its protein is CASSFSGQTIYEQYF.

This clonotype has more than one count but fewer than ten. The chain recombines TRBV7-8 with TRBJ2-3; TRBD2 is a possible D gene (6 bases). The CDR3 runs to 14 residues. With 3 bases removed from V and 4 bases from J, the gap between germline ends came to 11 bases. Germline loops: CDR1 SGHVS, CDR2 FQNEAQ. The CDR3: CASSLASDADTQYF. The CDR3 coding sequence is TGTGCCAGCAGCTTGGCTAGCGACGCAGATACGCAGTATTTT.

The CDR3 sequence: CASSRAASYEQYF. The CDR3 region has the DNA TGTGCCAGCAGCCGCGCAGCCTCCTACGAGCAGTACTTC. The gene calls are TRBV14 and TRBJ2-7, with unresolved D. The germline gives CDR1 SGHDN, CDR2 FVKESK. The ends were cut back, 4 bases at V and 0 bases at J, with 7 bases in the middle. This CDR3 comprises 13 residues. Based on the CDR3 plus reference TRBV14 and TRBJ2-7, the full variable domain is EAGVTQFPSHSVIEKGQTVTLRCDPISGHDNLYWYRRVMGKEIKFLLHFVKESKQDESGMPNNRFLAERTGGTYSTLKVQPAELEDSGVYFCASSRAASYEQYFGPGTRLTVT.

This clonotype was counted only a few times. The rearrangement links TRBV6-6 to TRBJ2-5; 10 bases are a match to TRBD1. In germline, CDR1 is MNHNY, CDR2 SVGAGI (reference sequence). The V segment lost 0 bases and the J segment 4 bases; nucleotides outside the gene matches: 2. The CDR3 length is 15 residues. CDR3 in amino acids: CASSYSRQGAETQYF. The CDR3 nucleotides read TGTGCCAGCAGTTACTCTAGACAGGGGGCAGAGACCCAGTACTTC.

The rearrangement joins TRBV29-1 to TRBJ2-3, with D possibly being TRBD1 (5 bases). V lost 4 bases to trimming and J lost 5 bases, with 7 bases between them. The CDR3 has 11 amino acids. Germline lookup yields CDR1 SQVTM and CDR2 ANQGSEA. CDR3 amino acids: CSVVTGDTQYF. The CDR3 nucleotides are TGCAGCGTTGTAACAGGAGATACGCAGTATTTT.

The table lists this clonotype with a few counts. The gene calls are TRBV12-3 or TRBV12-4 and TRBJ2-5, with 8 positions matching TRBD2. The V and J ends lost 6 bases and 4 bases, in that order; junction bases with no gene match: 10. The CDR3 covers 15 residues. In DNA form, the CDR3 reads TGTGCCAGCAGCCTTCCCGGACTAGCTACAGAGACCCAGTACTTC. Protein: CASSLPGLATETQYF.

The rearrangement links TRBV4-2 to TRBJ2-1, with a possible D match to TRBD2 (6 bases). Trimming left V 0 bases short and J 9 bases short, with 15 bases between. The CDR3 runs 15 residues. Germline loops: CDR1 LGHNA, CDR2 YNFKEQ. Here the CDR3 DNA reads TGTGCCAGCAGCCAAGAGACTAGTTTTTCCGGTGAGCAGTTCTTC. Its protein is CASSQETSFSGEQFF.

This clonotype came up a few times. The chain carries TRBV10-3 and TRBJ2-7; 13 bases map to TRBD2. Germline loops: CDR1 ENHRY, CDR2 SYGVKD. V trimming: 0 bases; J trimming: 4 bases; junction bases outside the gene matches: 9. The CDR3 contains 18 residues. The CDR3: CAISESLLAGGTQYEQYF. CDR3 DNA: TGTGCCATCAGTGAGTCGTTACTAGCGGGGGGGACCCAATACGAGCAGTACTTC.

The rearrangement joins TRBV12-3 or TRBV12-4 to TRBJ2-1; the match to TRBD2 covers 12 bases. The V gene end was trimmed by 5 bases and the J gene end by 3 bases; junction bases not matched to a gene: 11. The CDR3 contains 18 residues. The chain's CDR3 is CASSRLAGAVGGYNEQFF. The DNA of the CDR3 is TGTGCCAGCAGTCGACTAGCGGGAGCCGTAGGAGGCTACAATGAGCAGTTCTTC.

The V call is TRBV7-9, the J call TRBJ1-1, with TRBD1 matching over 8 bases. Germline CDR1 and CDR2: SEHNR and FQNEAQ (reference sequence). Trimming at V came to 5 bases and at J to 5 bases, leaving 7 bases not matched to a gene. The CDR3 is made up of 14 amino acids. In DNA form, the CDR3 reads TGTGCCAGCAGCGCACAGGGGGGGCAGACTGAAGCTTTCTTT. This encodes CASSAQGGQTEAFF.

The V call is TRBV6-5, the J call TRBJ2-7, with TRBD2 matching 9 bases. Germline V lookup: CDR1 MNHEY, CDR2 SVGAGI. This CDR3 region has 15 residues. The CDR3 is CASAWGGGAGYEQYF. The CDR3 DNA reads as TGTGCTTCTGCCTGGGGCGGGGGGGCCGGCTACGAGCAGTACTTC.

This clonotype has more than one count but fewer than ten. The chain employs TRBV18 and TRBJ2-5, with a possible D match to TRBD1 (5 bases). In germline, CDR1 is KGHSH, CDR2 LQKENI. The CDR3 has 15 amino acids. Trimming shortened V by 2 bases and J by 2 bases, and 12 bases separated the two germline ends. The CDR3 DNA reads as TGTGCCAGCTCACCAAGGGGCGCCGGACAAGAGACCCAGTACTTC. Translating gives CASSPRGAGQETQYF.

The chain links TRBV3-1 to TRBJ2-1, with 11 nucleotides matching TRBD2. The CDR3 is 16 residues long. The trim removed 0 bases at V and 8 bases at J, leaving 6 bases unmatched. In germline, CDR1 is LGHDT, CDR2 YNNKEL (reference sequence). The DNA for the CDR3 is TGTGCCAGCAGCCAAGAGATCGGACTAGCGGGTGATGAGCAGTTCTTC. Translating it yields CASSQEIGLAGDEQFF.

The chain uses TRBV9 and TRBJ1-1; TRBD1 is a possible D gene (5 bases). The V end lost 0 bases, the J end lost 1 base, and 10 bases lay between the germline ends. Per germline, CDR1 SGDLS and CDR2 YYNGEE. There are 15 residues in the CDR3. The CDR3 sequence: CASSVGGRWNTEAFF. DNA for the CDR3: TGTGCCAGCAGCGTAGGGGGACGGTGGAACACTGAAGCTTTCTTT.

This clonotype was found a few times. This chain connects TRBV3-1 to TRBJ2-1; 10 bases fit TRBD2. This CDR3 comprises 16 residues. J was trimmed by 4 bases and V by 4 bases; bases with no gene match: 7. Germline loops: CDR1 LGHDT, CDR2 YNNKEL (reference sequence). The CDR3 region is CASSPLAGVPYNEQFF. The CDR3 DNA reads TGTGCCAGCAGCCCGCTAGCGGGAGTACCATACAATGAGCAGTTCTTC.

The chain recombines TRBV15 with TRBJ2-3; TRBD2 matches 9 bases. The length of the CDR3 is 16 residues. Trimming removed 0 bases from V and 3 bases from J; junction bases left unmatched: 4. Looked up from germline, CDR1 is LNHNV and CDR2 is YYDKDF (reference sequence). Here the CDR3 DNA reads TGTGCCACCAGCAGAGATAAAGCGGGAGGTACAGATACGCAGTATTTT. It yields the protein CATSRDKAGGTDTQYF.

The J gene is TRBJ1-1, the V gene TRBV20-1; 7 bases agree with TRBD1. The V segment lost 3 bases and the J segment 8 bases; nucleotides outside the gene matches: 3. The CDR3 length is 11 residues. Germline V gives CDR1 DFQATT, CDR2 SNEGSKA (reference sequence). The CDR3 sequence is CSASGRGEAFF. CDR3 in DNA: TGCAGTGCTAGTGGCAGGGGGGAAGCTTTCTTT.

This clonotype was picked up one time. The chain employs TRBV15 and TRBJ2-7; D perhaps matches TRBD1 (5 bases). The V and J ends lost 3 bases and 2 bases respectively, with 14 bases between them. From germline, CDR1 is LNHNV and CDR2 YYDKDF (reference sequence). This CDR3 is 15 amino acids long. The CDR3 bases are TGTGCCACCAGCAGGGTTCAGGGATTGCCCTACGAGCAGTACTTC. This translates into CATSRVQGLPYEQYF. The full variable domain, in which reference TRBV15 and TRBJ2-7 provide the parts outside the CDR3, is DAMVIQNPRYQVTQFGKPVTLSCSQTLNHNVMYWYQQKSSQAPKLLFHYYDKDFNNEADTPDNFQSRRPNTSFCFLDIRSPGLGDTAMYLCATSRVQGLPYEQYFGPGTRLTVT.

The chain is built from TRBV18 and TRBJ2-7, with D hard to call. V shed 5 bases and J shed 3 bases, with 8 bases lying between them. The CDR3 consists of 12 residues. CDR1 and CDR2 from the germline V gene are KGHSH and LQKENI. In nucleotides, the CDR3 is TGTGCCAGCTCAGAGAATAGCTACGAGCAGTACTTC. Translating gives CASSENSYEQYF.